The sequence of this T cell receptor (beta chain) was determined in a study of post-analysis software for immune sequencing data. The study's findings and limits: Under the F measure, samples that were prepared in one batch clustered strongly together. TRBV5-6, TRBV5-1 and TRBV20-1 were among four or five TRBV segments more frequent in patients than controls.

The CDR3 is 12 residues long. Trimming removed 7 bases at V and 5 bases at J, with 14 bases between. Per the germline V gene, CDR1 is DFQATT and CDR2 is SNEGSKA (reference sequence). The TCR beta cDNA libraries carried unique molecular identifiers. TCRdb re-called the PCR reads through MiXCR, storing one row per CDR3 protein. The table has over 150,000 distinct CDR3 sequences, approximately 28% seen once; the top ten hold more than 1.3%. This clonotype was counted only a few times. What it binds is not known. The TCR sequence derives from a girl between 10 and 17 years old with multiple sclerosis. V and J are TRBV20-1 and TRBJ1-2, with D tentatively TRBD1 (5 bases). The sequencing input was blood. The CDR3 loop is CSGTPGPYGYTF. In DNA form, the CDR3 reads TGCAGTGGGACCCCGGGGCCTTATGGCTACACCTTC.